The 25 T cell receptor beta chains below all came from one sample that was sequenced in a study of shared clonotypes between healthy human individuals. Some clones are missing from TCRdb's copy, which holds only in-frame ones; the method was immunoSEQ multiplex PCR. The table records under 2.5 million clones, 85% to 95% of them present only once. The sequencing sample was made of naive CD4+ T cells from PBMCs. The subset was: CD45RA+ positively selected. All receptors come from a man aged 18-30 years in good health. Some clones in this sample may be carry-over from other donors' samples.

This clone was picked up one time. The rearrangement joins TRBV28 to TRBJ1-3; D possibly corresponds to TRBD1 (5 bases). The length of the CDR3 is 19 residues. Germline CDR1 MDHEN, CDR2 SYDVKM. Trimming stripped 2 bases from V and 0 bases from J, with 20 bases between. CDR3 sequence reads: CASSLSRGGMAYSGNTIYF. The CDR3 region has the DNA TGTGCCAGCAGTTTAAGTCGGGGCGGGATGGCGTACTCTGGAAACACCATATATTTT.

This chain links TRBV30 with TRBJ1-3; D remains unclear. The CDR3 loop spans 11 amino acids. CDR1 and CDR2 (germline): GTSNPN, SVGIG (reference sequence). Trimming removed 6 bases at V and 4 bases at J, with 7 bases between. For the CDR3, the DNA is TGTGCCTGTCGTGGGGGAAACACCATATATTTT. Its protein is CACRGGNTIYF.

V usage is TRBV30 and J usage is TRBJ2-2; TRBD2 might be the D (5 bases). The germline V gene encodes CDR1 GTSNPN and CDR2 SVGIG (reference sequence). V lost 4 bases and J lost 4, with 13 bases in between. The CDR3 loop spans 14 amino acids. The CDR3 reads CAWNAEAGTGELFF. The CDR3 DNA is TGTGCCTGGAACGCAGAGGCGGGCACCGGGGAGCTGTTTTTT.

The V and J genes are TRBV5-1 and TRBJ2-1; 13 bases line up with TRBD2. CDR3 size: 17 residues. Germline V lookup: CDR1 SGHRS, CDR2 YFSETQ. The V segment lost 4 bases and the J segment 9 bases; nucleotides outside the gene matches: 13. The CDR3 DNA reads as TGCGCCAGCAGCCCAAACCCAGGACTAGCGGGAGATACTGAGCAGTTCTTC. Protein product: CASSPNPGLAGDTEQFF.

The V and J genes are TRBV5-1 and TRBJ1-3, with D possibly being TRBD1 (5 bases). V was trimmed by 1 base and J by 2 bases, leaving 10 bases between them. This CDR3 has 15 amino acids. Germline V gene lookup returns CDR1 SGHRS and CDR2 YFSETQ. The CDR3 nucleotides read TGCGCCAGCAGCTTGACAGGAGCGGCTGGAAACACCATATATTTT. It translates to CASSLTGAAGNTIYF.

This chain connects TRBV27 to TRBJ2-7; a weak D match, TRBD1 (6 bases). The V gene's germline CDR1 is MNHEY and CDR2 SMNVEV (reference sequence). The CDR3 is made up of 16 amino acids. The germline V and J ends were trimmed by 5 bases and 2 bases, with 19 bases remaining between them. The CDR3 DNA reads as TGTGCCAGCAGTCTTCTTCACCGGGACAACACCTACGAGCAGTACTTC. Residues: CASSLLHRDNTYEQYF.

The chain couples TRBV21-1 to TRBJ2-2. TRBV21-1 is termed a pseudogene. The CDR3 length is 15 residues. The CDR3 protein is CASSKKGGNTGELFF. For the CDR3, the DNA is TGTGCCAGCAGCAAGAAGGGGGGTAACACCGGGGAGCTGTTTTTT.

The chain employs TRBV9 and TRBJ2-1, with D hard to call. V dropped 3 bases and J dropped 9 bases, with 16 bases sitting between them. Germline V gene sequence: CDR1 SGDLS, CDR2 YYNGEE. The CDR3 consists of 14 residues. The CDR3 reads CASSEPLRDTEQFF. The CDR3 DNA is TGTGCCAGCAGCGAACCTTTGAGAGACACTGAGCAGTTCTTC.

The chain joins TRBV4-1 to TRBJ2-7, with 7 bases lining up with TRBD1. Germline V gene data show CDR1 as MGHRA and CDR2 as YSYEKL. The J segment lost 2 bases and the V segment lost 3 bases, leaving 13 bases of the junction unmatched. The CDR3 is 17 amino acids. The CDR3: CASSQSDGRGYTYEQYF. CDR3 DNA sequence: TGCGCCAGCAGCCAGTCAGATGGCAGGGGGTATACCTACGAGCAGTACTTC.

The rearrangement joins TRBV6-5 to TRBJ1-3, with TRBD1 as a possible D gene (5 bases). The CDR3 loop spans 14 amino acids. Trimming stripped 5 bases from V and 7 bases from J, with 15 bases between. In germline, CDR1 is MNHEY, CDR2 SVGAGI. In DNA form, the CDR3 reads TGTGCCAGCAGTGCGGGACCAAGGGGTAACACCATATATTTT. Translated, it gives CASSAGPRGNTIYF.

The chain uses TRBV6-1 and TRBJ1-1, with 8 bases that match TRBD1. V lost 6 bases to trimming and J lost 1 base; unmatched junction nucleotides: 4. This CDR3 is 14 amino acids long. From germline, CDR1 is MNHNS and CDR2 SASEGT. The CDR3 sequence: CASRQGGGNTEAFF. For the CDR3, the DNA is TGTGCCAGCAGACAGGGGGGAGGGAACACTGAAGCTTTCTTT.

The V gene is TRBV9, the J gene TRBJ2-5, with 9 bases identical to TRBD1. Germline CDR1 reads SGDLS; CDR2 reads YYNGEE. The ends lost 3 bases at V and 2 bases at J; junction bases unmatched: 2. The CDR3 is 14 amino acids. CDR3 loop: CASSGQGVQETQYF. CDR3 bases: TGTGCCAGCAGCGGACAGGGGGTTCAAGAGACCCAGTACTTC.

This clone is a singleton in its sample. The J gene is TRBJ1-5, the V gene TRBV6-5; TRBD1 might be the D (5 bases). CDR3 size: 14 residues. Trimming removed 6 bases from V and 3 bases from J, with 12 bases in between. Germline-derived CDR1 and CDR2 are MNHEY and SVGAGI. The CDR3 protein is CASSPGPFNQPQHF. The CDR3 nucleotides read TGTGCCAGCAGCCCAGGGCCATTCAATCAGCCCCAGCATTTT.

The V call is TRBV6-6, the J call TRBJ2-5, with 10 bases aligning to TRBD2. Germline V lookup: CDR1 MNHNY, CDR2 SVGAGI (reference sequence). The V segment lost 2 bases and the J segment 1 base; nucleotides outside the gene matches: 4. This CDR3 is built from 16 residues. The CDR3, as DNA: TGTGCCAGCAGTTACGGCGCTAGCGGGAGCCAAGAGACCCAGTACTTC. This sequence encodes CASSYGASGSQETQYF.

The CDR3 reads CASSLNRGLGNQPQHF. Here the CDR3 DNA reads TGTGCCAGCAGTTTAAACAGGGGGCTGGGGAATCAGCCCCAGCATTTT. The chain links TRBV28 to TRBJ1-5, with 9 nucleotides matching TRBD1. The CDR3 contains 16 residues. V was clipped by 2 bases and J by 4 bases; unmatched bases: 6. The V gene's germline CDR1 is MDHEN and CDR2 SYDVKM.

This clone appeared a single time. The chain is built from TRBV9 and TRBJ2-1, with 9 bases that match TRBD2. The trim removed 6 bases at V and 3 bases at J, leaving 7 bases unmatched. The CDR3 has 15 residues. The germline gives CDR1 SGDLS, CDR2 YYNGEE. The CDR3, as DNA: TGTGCCAGCACCGCCGGCGGGAGGGGCTACAATGAGCAGTTCTTC. This gives the protein CASTAGGRGYNEQFF. Combining the CDR3 with reference TRBV9 and TRBJ2-1 gives the whole variable domain DSGVTQTPKHLITATGQRVTLRCSPRSGDLSVYWYQQSLDQGLQFLIQYYNGEERAKGNILERFSAQQFPDLHSELNLSSLELGDSALYFCASTAGGRGYNEQFFGPGTRLTVL.

The gene calls are TRBV30 and TRBJ1-2, with a weak D call TRBD1 (6 bases). Germline-derived CDR1 and CDR2 are GTSNPN and SVGIG (reference sequence). The CDR3 contains 14 residues. V was clipped by 4 bases and J by 5 bases, with 17 bases between them. The CDR3 region is CAWKKGGLRYGYTF. The CDR3 DNA sequence: TGTGCCTGGAAGAAGGGGGGATTAAGATATGGCTACACCTTC.

CDR3 region: CASSWISGTVGAQPQHF. The CDR3 DNA reads as TGTGCCAGCAGTTGGATTTCCGGGACCGTGGGTGCTCAGCCCCAGCATTTT. This rearrangement joins TRBV28 to TRBJ1-5; perhaps TRBD1 as D (5 bases). The CDR3 length is 17 residues. Germline CDR1 MDHEN, CDR2 SYDVKM. The V end was cut by 4 bases, the J end by 6 bases, with 22 bases between.

The chain couples TRBV7-7 to TRBJ2-7; perhaps TRBD2 as D (6 bases). Germline CDR1 and CDR2: SSHAT and FNYEAQ (reference sequence). The CDR3 loop spans 13 amino acids. V dropped 4 bases and J dropped 7 bases, with 14 bases sitting between them. The CDR3 region is CASSYLVGGEQYF. The CDR3 DNA reads as TGTGCCAGCAGCTACCTGGTGGGGGGAGAGCAGTACTTC. Complete variable domain (other parts from reference TRBV7-7 and TRBJ2-7): GAGVSQSPRYKVTKRGQDVTLRCDPISSHATLYWYQQALGQGPEFLTYFNYEAQPDKSGLPSDRFSAERPEGSISTLTIQRTEQRDSAMYRCASSYLVGGEQYFGPGTRLTVT.

V and J are TRBV9 and TRBJ2-3, with 8 bases aligning to TRBD2. The CDR3 is 17 residues long. The germline V gene has CDR1 SGDLS and CDR2 YYNGEE. The V gene end was trimmed by 1 base and the J gene end by 2 bases; junction bases not matched to a gene: 9. The CDR3 region has the DNA TGTGCCAGCAGCGTAACGGGAGGGGACGTATTCACAGATACGCAGTATTTT. Its protein is CASSVTGGDVFTDTQYF.

J is TRBJ2-2 and V is TRBV30; TRBD1 aligns across 7 bases. Germline-derived CDR1 and CDR2 are GTSNPN and SVGIG (reference sequence). Germline trimming cut 5 bases from V and 6 bases from J; bases unmatched to any gene: 6. This CDR3 has 13 amino acids. The CDR3 sequence: CAWSTGRSGELFF. Written as DNA, the CDR3 is TGTGCCTGGTCGACAGGGCGTTCCGGGGAGCTGTTTTTT.

The J gene is TRBJ1-1, the V gene TRBV11-1; D gene unclear. The CDR3 runs to 15 residues. V shed 5 bases and J shed 4 bases, with 17 bases lying between them. CDR1 and CDR2 from the germline V gene are SGHAT and FQDESV (reference sequence). The CDR3 spells CASSPVSSGSTEAFF. The CDR3 DNA is TGTGCCAGCAGCCCCGTGAGTAGCGGGAGCACTGAAGCTTTCTTT.

The J gene is TRBJ1-5, the V gene TRBV30, with a possible D match to TRBD1 (5 bases). The V gene's germline CDR1 is GTSNPN and CDR2 SVGIG (reference sequence). The CDR3 runs to 15 residues. V lost 3 bases and J lost 5, with 17 bases in between. The CDR3 nucleotides are TGTGCCTGGAGCCTCGGGGGTTCGGTGGATCAGCCCCAGCATTTT. It is translated as CAWSLGGSVDQPQHF.

The chain links TRBV10-3 to TRBJ1-3; 8 positions agree with TRBD1. From germline, CDR1 is ENHRY and CDR2 SYGVKD. V lost 3 bases, J lost 4 bases, and 8 bases stayed unmatched. This CDR3 region has 16 residues. CDR3 coding DNA: TGTGCCATCAGTGAAATAAGGACAGGGTGGGGAAACACCATATATTTT. Translated, it gives CAISEIRTGWGNTIYF.

The V call is TRBV27, the J call TRBJ2-1, with 7 bases matching TRBD2. The CDR3 is 18 amino acids. Unmatched junction bases numbered 17, after V lost 2 bases and J lost 7 bases. Germline V lookup: CDR1 MNHEY, CDR2 SMNVEV (reference sequence). The CDR3 protein is CASSLRGWRGGPENEQFF. The CDR3, as DNA: TGTGCCAGCAGTTTACGGGGCTGGCGGGGAGGGCCGGAGAATGAGCAGTTCTTC.